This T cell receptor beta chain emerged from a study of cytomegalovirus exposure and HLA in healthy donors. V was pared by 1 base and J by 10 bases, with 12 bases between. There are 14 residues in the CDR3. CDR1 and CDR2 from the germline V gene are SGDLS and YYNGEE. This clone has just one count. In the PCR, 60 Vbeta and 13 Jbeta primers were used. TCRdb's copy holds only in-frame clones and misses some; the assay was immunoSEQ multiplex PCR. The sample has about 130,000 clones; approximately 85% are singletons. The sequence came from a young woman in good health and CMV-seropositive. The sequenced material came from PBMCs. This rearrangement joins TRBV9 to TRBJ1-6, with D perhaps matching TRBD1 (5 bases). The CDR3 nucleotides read TGTGCCAGCAGCGTACAGGGACTAGGGTCACCCCTCCACTTT. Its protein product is CASSVQGLGSPLHF.